The source of this T cell receptor beta chain is a study of blood T cell repertoires in COVID-19. Across the whole study: The samples span acute and convalescent COVID-19 from the United States, Italy and Spain. Sample material is recorded as cDNA or gDNA derived from T cells, B-cell-depleted T cells, or PBMCs.

Only in-frame clones appear in the TCRdb table, and some are missing; sequencing was by immunoSEQ multiplex PCR. The table shows a few hundred thousand clones, with roughly 86% occurring only once. CDR1 is MGHDK, CDR2 SYGVNS, per germline. The CDR3 has 13 residues. Trimming took 6 bases from V and 3 from J; bases not matched to a gene: 4. Sequenced sample: peripheral blood. The clonotype comes from a woman aged 25 to 39 with COVID-19, enrolled during active disease. The rearrangement joins TRBV25-1 to TRBJ2-5, with 7 positions matching TRBD2. This CDR3 is CASRAGPEETQYF. For the CDR3, the DNA is TGTGCCAGCAGAGCGGGACCAGAAGAGACCCAGTACTTC.